A single sample gave rise to the 6 T cell receptor beta chains below, sequenced in a study of OX40 agonist ivuxolimab in advanced cancers. Generated by immunoSEQ multiplex PCR, the TCRdb table keeps only in-frame clones and is missing some. The data hold about 32,000 clones, with approximately 89% observed a single time. The sequencing used CD4+ or CD8+ T cells sorted from blood, collected in a trial of the OX40 agonist ivuxolimab. The origin of the receptors is an adult with an advanced solid tumor such as melanoma, head and neck, liver or kidney cancer.

The sample holds a few counts of this clone. The genes are TRBV10-1 and TRBJ2-7; possibly TRBD1 or TRBD2 for D (5 bases each). The germline V gene encodes CDR1 WNHNN and CDR2 SYGVQD (reference sequence). The length of the CDR3 is 15 residues. Trimming shortened V by 7 bases and J by 7 bases, and 23 bases separated the two germline ends. The CDR3 spells CASNYGTGDLWEQYF. DNA of the CDR3: TGCGCCAGCAATTACGGGACCGGGGATTTATGGGAGCAGTACTTC.

This rearrangement joins TRBV5-6 to TRBJ1-1; D might be TRBD1 (5 bases). The CDR3 is 14 amino acids. The V end lost 2 bases, the J end lost 1 base, and 9 bases lay between the germline ends. Germline V CDR1 and CDR2: SGHDT, YYEEEE. The CDR3 loop reads CASSFRGGNTEAFF. In DNA form, the CDR3 reads TGTGCCAGCAGCTTTCGTGGGGGGAACACTGAAGCTTTCTTT.

In its sample, this clone was seen once. This chain links TRBV27 with TRBJ1-2; D might be TRBD1 (6 bases). V was shortened by 8 bases and J by 3 bases, with 10 bases between the two germline ends. Germline V lookup: CDR1 MNHEY, CDR2 SMNVEV (reference sequence). The length of the CDR3 is 12 residues. DNA of the CDR3: TGTGCCAGCCGGGGGGCGGACTATGGCTACACCTTC. Translated: CASRGADYGYTF.

This clone was seen only once. The chain is built from TRBV2 and TRBJ1-2, with a possible D match to TRBD1 (6 bases). This CDR3 spans 13 amino acids. The V end lost 8 bases, the J end lost 5 bases, and 15 bases lay between the germline ends. Germline V gives CDR1 SNHLY, CDR2 FYNNEI. The CDR3 is CASLLGGQYGYTF. Here the CDR3 DNA reads TGTGCCAGCCTTCTCGGAGGACAGTATGGCTACACCTTC.

The J gene is TRBJ1-3, the V gene TRBV28; D is possibly TRBD1 (5 bases). The V gene lost 4 bases and the J gene lost 1 base, with 14 bases spanning the gap. The CDR3 spans 16 residues. CDR1 is MDHEN, CDR2 SYDVKM, per germline. CDR3 DNA sequence: TGTGCCAGCAGTTCAGCCGGGGGGGAATCTGGAAACACCATATATTTT. Protein sequence: CASSSAGGESGNTIYF.

V usage is TRBV28 and J usage is TRBJ2-2; D ambiguous. Germline assignment: CDR1 MDHEN and CDR2 SYDVKM. The CDR3 is 13 amino acids. V was pared by 3 bases and J by 3 bases, with 5 bases between. In DNA, the CDR3 is TGTGCCAGCAGTTTCGGTTACACCGGGGAGCTGTTTTTT. Translated, it gives CASSFGYTGELFF. The full variable domain, in which reference TRBV28 and TRBJ2-2 provide the parts outside the CDR3, is DVKVTQSSRYLVKRTGEKVFLECVQDMDHENMFWYRQDPGLGLRLIYFSYDVKMKEKGDIPEGYSVSREKKERFSLILESASTNQTSMYLCASSFGYTGELFFGEGSRLTVL.